The 27 T cell receptor beta chains below come from one sample, sequenced in a study of blood T cell repertoires in COVID-19. Profiling relied on immunoSEQ multiplex PCR, and the TCRdb table lists in-frame clones only, not all of them. This table has some 510,000 clones, roughly 88% appearing once. Sequenced input: PBMCs or T cells enriched from blood (not recorded which). These receptor sequences come from a woman aged 40 to 55 who had recovered from COVID-19.

This rearrangement joins TRBV6-5 to TRBJ2-5; D remains unclear. Per germline, CDR1 MNHEY and CDR2 SVGAGI. V lost 4 bases to trimming and J lost 2 bases, with 8 bases between them. The CDR3 covers 13 residues. The CDR3 DNA sequence: TGTGCCAGCAGTTTCCAGGTTCAAGAGACCCAGTACTTC. Protein sequence: CASSFQVQETQYF.

This clone was counted between two and nine times. The chain recombines TRBV4-3 with TRBJ2-6; D is unclear. The CDR3 extends over 17 amino acids. Per the germline V gene, CDR1 is LGHNA and CDR2 is YSLEER. Trimming left V 1 base short and J 0 bases short, with 10 bases between. CDR3 amino acids: CASSQGALPSGANVLTF. CDR3 sequence (DNA): TGCGCCAGCAGCCAAGGGGCTCTCCCCTCTGGGGCCAACGTCCTGACTTTC.

CDR3 in amino acids: CASSQDQAGTNDYNEQFF. In DNA form, the CDR3 reads TGCGCCAGCAGCCAAGATCAAGCCGGGACAAATGACTACAATGAGCAGTTCTTC. This chain connects TRBV4-3 to TRBJ2-1; a possible D gene is TRBD1 (6 bases). The germline V gene has CDR1 LGHNA and CDR2 YSLEER. The V end was cut by 0 bases, the J end by 3 bases, with 18 bases between. The CDR3 has 18 amino acids.

The chain links TRBV27 to TRBJ1-1, with 7 bases lining up with TRBD1. The CDR3 has 13 residues. V trimming: 7 bases; J trimming: 4 bases; junction bases outside the gene matches: 6. Looked up from germline, CDR1 is MNHEY and CDR2 is SMNVEV (reference sequence). CDR3 residues: CASTDRVGTEAFF. In nucleotides, the CDR3 is TGTGCCAGCACTGACAGGGTAGGCACTGAAGCTTTCTTT.

The V and J genes are TRBV4-1 and TRBJ2-1; D gene unclear. Between the trimmed V and J ends, which lost 0 bases and 9 bases, there was a span of 18 bases. The V gene's germline CDR1 is MGHRA and CDR2 YSYEKL. This CDR3 has 16 residues. CDR3 sequence (DNA): TGCGCCAGCAGCCAAGATATGACTCGTGCCAACGGTGAGCAGTTCTTC. Its translation: CASSQDMTRANGEQFF.

This rearrangement joins TRBV25-1 to TRBJ1-1; D perhaps matches TRBD1 (5 bases). This CDR3 region has 15 residues. The germline V gene encodes CDR1 MGHDK and CDR2 SYGVNS. Deletions cut 4 bases from V and 0 bases from J, with 12 bases between. The CDR3 loop reads CASSGPKGMNTEAFF. Here the CDR3 DNA reads TGTGCCAGCAGTGGCCCTAAGGGGATGAACACTGAAGCTTTCTTT.

This CDR3 reads CASSHPTERETQYF. The CDR3 DNA sequence: TGTGCCAGCTCACATCCGACAGAGCGAGAGACCCAGTACTTC. This sequence joins TRBV18 and TRBJ2-5; TRBD1 is a possible D gene (5 bases). Between the trimmed V and J ends, which lost 4 bases and 4 bases, there was a span of 13 bases. CDR1 is KGHSH, CDR2 LQKENI, per germline. The CDR3 has 14 residues.

This chain joins TRBV20-1 and TRBJ2-1, with D perhaps TRBD2 (5 bases). The CDR3 is made up of 11 amino acids. Looked up from germline, CDR1 is DFQATT and CDR2 is SNEGSKA (reference sequence). The V end was cut by 2 bases, the J end by 12 bases, with 11 bases between. CDR3 amino acids: CSARTTITQFF. CDR3 coding DNA: TGCAGTGCTAGAACGACTATTACGCAGTTCTTC.

This CDR3 reads CASSPGGATYEQYF. In DNA, the CDR3 is TGCGCCAGCAGCCCCGGGGGGGCTACCTACGAGCAGTACTTC. V gene TRBV5-1 combines with J gene TRBJ2-7, with TRBD2 matching 8 bases. The CDR3 is 14 residues long. Germline CDR1 is SGHRS and CDR2 is YFSETQ. The trim removed 4 bases at V and 2 bases at J, leaving 5 bases unmatched.

The chain joins TRBV7-2 to TRBJ1-1; TRBD1 agrees at 11 bases. This CDR3 contains 14 residues. V shed 4 bases, J shed 2 bases, and the junction held 0 bases outside the gene matches. The germline V gene encodes CDR1 SGHTA and CDR2 FQGNSA. The CDR3 bases are TGTGCCAGCAGCTGGACAGGGGGCAACACTGAAGCTTTCTTT. This translates into CASSWTGGNTEAFF.

This clone occurred once. This rearrangement joins TRBV13 to TRBJ2-1; 10 nucleotides align to TRBD2. The CDR3 covers 15 residues. With 1 base clipped from V and 4 bases from J, the junction kept 1 base outside the gene matches. Per germline, CDR1 PRHDT and CDR2 FYEKMQ (reference sequence). CDR3 region: CASSLASGSYNEQFF. The CDR3 DNA is TGTGCCAGCAGCTTAGCTAGCGGGAGTTACAATGAGCAGTTCTTC. Based on the CDR3 plus reference TRBV13 and TRBJ2-1, the full variable domain is AAGVIQSPRHLIKEKRETATLKCYPIPRHDTVYWYQQGPGQDPQFLISFYEKMQSDKGSIPDRFSAQQFSDYHSELNMSSLELGDSALYFCASSLASGSYNEQFFGPGTRLTVL.

This chain joins TRBV18 and TRBJ2-7; TRBD2 aligns across 13 bases. Germline loops: CDR1 KGHSH, CDR2 LQKENI. The CDR3 has 17 amino acids. V lost 5 bases and J lost 7; bases outside the gene matches: 14. CDR3 protein: CASSSSFWTSGSGEQYF. The DNA for the CDR3 is TGTGCCAGCTCATCCTCATTTTGGACTAGCGGGAGTGGTGAGCAGTACTTC.

The rearrangement links TRBV11-2 to TRBJ2-1; D remains ambiguous. The ends were cut back, 2 bases at V and 0 bases at J, with 8 bases in the middle. CDR1 and CDR2 (germline): SGHAT, FQNNGV. The CDR3 totals 15 residues. The CDR3: CASSLLDISYNEQFF. In nucleotides, the CDR3 is TGTGCCAGCAGCTTACTTGACATCTCCTACAATGAGCAGTTCTTC.

The J gene is TRBJ2-7, the V gene TRBV20-1, with unresolved D. CDR3 length: 13 residues. The germline gives CDR1 DFQATT, CDR2 SNEGSKA (reference sequence). V lost 3 bases to trimming and J lost 1 base, with 10 bases between them. The CDR3 DNA reads TGCAGTGCTAGTTGGGCCTCATCCTACGAGCAGTACTTC. It is translated as CSASWASSYEQYF.

This chain joins TRBV5-1 and TRBJ2-4; 7 bases are a match to TRBD2. Losses at the gene ends were 3 bases for V and 6 bases for J; bases not matched to a gene: 12. CDR1 is SGHRS and CDR2 is YFSETQ in the germline V gene. The CDR3 totals 16 residues. The CDR3 loop reads CASSSTKAGPGNIQYF. CDR3 bases: TGCGCCAGCAGCTCTACAAAAGCGGGACCGGGAAACATTCAGTACTTC.

The sample holds one count of this clone. The chain uses TRBV19 and TRBJ1-5; maybe TRBD1 (6 bases). Germline values: CDR1 LNHDA, CDR2 SQIVND (reference sequence). This CDR3 is built from 13 residues. Trimming removed 6 bases from V and 5 bases from J, with 11 bases in between. CDR3 nucleotides: TGTGCCAGTAGCGTGACAGGAGATCAGCCCCAGCATTTT. Residues: CASSVTGDQPQHF.

The chain joins TRBV4-1 to TRBJ2-2, with 9 bases matching TRBD2. The CDR3 extends over 17 amino acids. Germline assignment: CDR1 MGHRA and CDR2 YSYEKL. V gave up 4 bases and J gave up 7 bases; unmatched junction bases: 13. CDR3 loop: CASSRSAGGLLIGELFF. Written as DNA, the CDR3 is TGCGCCAGCAGCCGGTCAGCGGGAGGCCTCCTCATCGGGGAGCTGTTTTTT.

This clone was detected a few times. The gene calls are TRBV19 and TRBJ1-5, with 7 bases that match TRBD1. The CDR3 has 13 amino acids. The ends lost 5 bases at V and 6 bases at J; junction bases unmatched: 4. Per the germline V gene, CDR1 is LNHDA and CDR2 is SQIVND (reference sequence). The CDR3 reads CASSVNRGQPQHF. The CDR3, as DNA: TGTGCCAGTAGTGTCAACAGGGGTCAGCCCCAGCATTTT.

The chain couples TRBV4-3 to TRBJ1-5, with D perhaps matching TRBD1 (6 bases). The germline V gene encodes CDR1 LGHNA and CDR2 YSLEER. Deletions cut 2 bases from V and 6 bases from J, with 17 bases between. This CDR3 is 16 amino acids long. The CDR3 sequence: CASSQSLKGRGQPQHF. CDR3 bases: TGCGCCAGCAGCCAATCGCTAAAGGGCAGGGGTCAGCCCCAGCATTTT.

This clone has only one observation. V gene TRBV7-9 combines with J gene TRBJ2-3; the D gene is possibly TRBD2 (5 bases). The V gene lost 5 bases and the J gene lost 5 bases, with 14 bases spanning the gap. Germline values: CDR1 SEHNR, CDR2 FQNEAQ (reference sequence). The CDR3 has 14 residues. The DNA for the CDR3 is TGTGCCAGCAGCCCTAGAGGAGGTGAAGATACGCAGTATTTT. Encoded protein: CASSPRGGEDTQYF.

The chain links TRBV6-5 to TRBJ1-1, with D perhaps TRBD1 (5 bases). The V and J ends lost 8 bases and 3 bases respectively, with 16 bases between them. Looked up from germline, CDR1 is MNHEY and CDR2 is SVGAGI. The CDR3 length is 14 residues. CDR3 nucleotide sequence: TGTGCCAGCCCCCCGGGGGGAGAGGACACTGAAGCTTTCTTT. Its translation is CASPPGGEDTEAFF.

The chain couples TRBV24-1 to TRBJ2-7, with 7 bases matching TRBD1. Germline CDR1 reads KGHDR; CDR2 reads SFDVKD. Unmatched junction bases numbered 12, after V lost 1 base and J lost 4 bases. CDR3 length equals 17 residues. The CDR3 region is CATSDLQRGQMTYEQYF. The CDR3 bases are TGTGCCACCAGTGATTTACAAAGGGGACAGATGACATACGAGCAGTACTTC.

V is TRBV6-5 and J is TRBJ1-3, with D possibly matching TRBD1 (5 bases). From germline, CDR1 is MNHEY and CDR2 SVGAGI. V was clipped by 3 bases and J by 0 bases, with 12 bases between them. This CDR3 spans 16 amino acids. The CDR3 loop is CASSYKGPFSGNTIYF. For the CDR3, the DNA is TGTGCCAGCAGTTATAAGGGGCCCTTCTCTGGAAACACCATATATTTT.

This clone was counted once. The chain recombines TRBV6-2 or TRBV6-3 with TRBJ1-2; tentative D call: TRBD1 (5 bases). V lost 7 bases to trimming and J lost 7 bases, with 13 bases between them. CDR1 and CDR2 from the germline V gene are MNHEY and SVGEGT. The CDR3 contains 12 residues. CDR3 bases: TGTGCCAGCACCCCGGGGGGGAGTGGCTACACCTTC. Protein product: CASTPGGSGYTF.

This clone was recorded once. This chain connects TRBV6-5 to TRBJ2-1; 11 nucleotides line up with TRBD1. Trimming took 6 bases from V and 8 from J; bases not matched to a gene: 9. Germline CDR1 and CDR2: MNHEY and SVGAGI. This CDR3 region has 15 residues. CDR3 region: CASSLRTGGGDEQFF. In DNA, the CDR3 is TGTGCCAGCAGCCTAAGGACAGGGGGCGGCGATGAGCAGTTCTTC.

This chain connects TRBV10-3 to TRBJ1-2, with TRBD1 matching 7 bases. This CDR3 has 13 amino acids. V shed 10 bases, J shed 1 base, and the junction held 6 bases outside the gene matches. Germline V gene sequence: CDR1 ENHRY, CDR2 SYGVKD. CDR3 sequence reads: CATTAGGNYGYTF. CDR3 sequence (DNA): TGTGCCACGACCGCAGGGGGTAACTATGGCTACACCTTC.

The V gene is TRBV7-2, the J gene TRBJ1-4; D not certain. The V end lost 1 base, the J end lost 3 bases, and 6 bases lay between the germline ends. CDR3 length: 14 amino acids. The germline V gene has CDR1 SGHTA and CDR2 FQGNSA. CDR3 amino acids: CASSLGPSNEKLFF. CDR3 sequence (DNA): TGTGCCAGCAGCTTAGGTCCGTCTAATGAAAAACTGTTTTTT. Full variable domain (outside the CDR3, taken from reference TRBV7-2 and TRBJ1-4): GAGVSQSPSNKVTEKGKDVELRCDPISGHTALYWYRQSLGQGLEFLIYFQGNSAPDKSGLPSDRFSAERTGGSVSTLTIQRTQQEDSAVYLCASSLGPSNEKLFFGSGTQLSVL.